Listed below are T cell receptor beta chains from one sample, sequenced in a study of early T cells in non-severe SARS-CoV-2 infection. TCRdb reprocessed the 5' RACE reads with MiXCR, giving one entry per CDR3 protein. The sample lists roughly 56,000 distinct CDR3 sequences; roughly 8.8% were seen once. The sample was whole blood. The receptors were gathered from an adult who was a healthcare worker with PCR-confirmed SARS-CoV-2 infection or an uninfected control (not recorded which). Each CDR3 is given with its conserved first and last residue. Size values are once, few and many counts, or a class for expanded clones, and some rows have none.

V gene: TRBV15; clone size: NA; CDR3 protein: CATSRDRSGEQFF
V gene: TRBV12-3/TRBV12-4; clone size: many; CDR3 protein: CASSRGTGGLSNSPLHF
V gene: TRBV7-2; clone size: few; CDR3 protein: CASSLDRGRQETQYF
V gene: TRBV20-1; clone size: NA; CDR3 protein: CSARAGTAYGYTF
V gene: TRBV15; clone size: many; CDR3 protein: CATTPGQGYADIQYF
V gene: TRBV10-1; clone size: NA; CDR3 protein: CASSPGTSSNEQFF
V gene: TRBV4-2; clone size: few; CDR3 protein: CASSQELSGSATGELFF
V gene: TRBV7-6; clone size: NA; CDR3 protein: CASSLAGSGYNEQFF
V gene: TRBV25-1; clone size: many; CDR3 protein: CASSAPPGQGASSYTF
V gene: TRBV6-6; clone size: many; CDR3 protein: CASRAQRGQETQYF
V gene: TRBV12-3/TRBV12-4; clone size: few; CDR3 protein: CASSLSGSQPQHF
V gene: TRBV13; clone size: NA; CDR3 protein: CASSLTTTGQNTGELFF
V gene: TRBV2; clone size: NA; CDR3 protein: CASSPRPETQYF
V gene: TRBV6-6; clone size: NA; CDR3 protein: CASRGPTNSPLHF
V gene: TRBV25-1; clone size: NA; CDR3 protein: CASLRGWPDYGYTF
V gene: TRBV7-2; clone size: NA; CDR3 protein: CASSLRQGQYGNQPQHF
V gene: TRBV2; clone size: few; CDR3 protein: CASTIGLNEKLFF
V gene: TRBV10-2; clone size: NA; CDR3 protein: CASSTGYNEQFF
V gene: TRBV20-1; clone size: few; CDR3 protein: CSASFRDRSQETQYF
V gene: TRBV5-1; clone size: many; CDR3 protein: CASSFEGNQPQHF
V gene: TRBV14; clone size: medium-sized; CDR3 protein: CASSQYTNGSPLHF
V gene: TRBV3-1; clone size: NA; CDR3 protein: CASSQGVGQPQHF
V gene: TRBV5-4; clone size: NA; CDR3 protein: CASSYDRGGYTF
V gene: TRBV19; clone size: NA; CDR3 protein: CASSRVLTDTQYF